The 14 T cell receptor beta chains reported below all come from one sample, sequenced in a study of OX40 agonist ivuxolimab in advanced cancers. The assay was immunoSEQ multiplex PCR, and TCRdb's table has in-frame clones only and misses some. The sample carries 24,000 or so clones, 60% to 85% recorded once. The source was CD4+ or CD8+ T cells sorted from blood, collected in a trial of the OX40 agonist ivuxolimab. All receptors come from an adult with an advanced solid tumor such as melanoma, head and neck, liver or kidney cancer.

The J gene is TRBJ2-1, the V gene TRBV2; TRBD2 agrees at 8 bases. V lost 10 bases to trimming and J lost 2 bases; unmatched junction nucleotides: 13. The CDR3 is 16 amino acids. The germline V gene has CDR1 SNHLY and CDR2 FYNNEI. The CDR3 loop is CATLGLAGGTYNEQFF. The CDR3 DNA is TGTGCCACCCTCGGGCTAGCGGGCGGAACCTACAATGAGCAGTTCTTC. Variable domain in full (rest from reference TRBV2 and TRBJ2-1): EPEVTQTPSHQVTQMGQEVILRCVPISNHLYFYWYRQILGQKVEFLVSFYNNEISEKSEIFDDQFSVERPDGSNFTLKIRSTKLEDSAMYFCATLGLAGGTYNEQFFGPGTRLTVL.

This sequence joins TRBV19 and TRBJ1-1; possibly TRBD1 for D (6 bases). This CDR3 is 17 amino acids long. V lost 6 bases to trimming and J lost 0 bases, with 20 bases between them. CDR1 is LNHDA and CDR2 is SQIVND in the germline V gene (reference sequence). The CDR3 nucleotides are TGTGCCAGTAGACCAACCGGAACCGGGACATTGAACACTGAAGCTTTCTTT. Encoded protein: CASRPTGTGTLNTEAFF.

This rearrangement joins TRBV5-1 to TRBJ2-2; D tentatively fits TRBD1 or TRBD2 (6 bases each). The CDR3 contains 15 residues. V gave up 4 bases and J gave up 3 bases, with 13 bases separating them. Germline values: CDR1 SGHRS, CDR2 YFSETQ. The CDR3 reads CASSLIGGHTGELFF. In nucleotides, the CDR3 is TGCGCCAGCAGCCTCATTGGGGGGCACACCGGGGAGCTGTTTTTT.

CDR3 region: CAWSPLGTGGPPQHF. Written as DNA, the CDR3 is TGTGCCTGGAGCCCCTTGGGGACAGGGGGGCCGCCCCAGCATTTT. V gene TRBV30 combines with J gene TRBJ1-5, with 11 nucleotides matching TRBD1. CDR3 length: 15 residues. J was trimmed by 9 bases and V by 3 bases; bases with no gene match: 10. CDR1 and CDR2 (germline): GTSNPN, SVGIG (reference sequence). The full variable domain, completed using reference TRBV30 and TRBJ1-5, is SQTIHQWPATLVQPVGSPLSLECTVEGTSNPNLYWYRQAAGRGLQLLFYSVGIGQISSEVPQNLSASRPQDRQFILSSKKLLLSDSGFYLCAWSPLGTGGPPQHFGDGTRLSIL.

The chain has TRBV11-2 and TRBJ1-3; unclear D gene. The CDR3 has 15 amino acids. The germline V and J ends were trimmed by 5 bases and 2 bases, with 13 bases remaining between them. Looked up from germline, CDR1 is SGHAT and CDR2 is FQNNGV. CDR3 DNA: TGTGCCAGCAGCCTACCGAGCGGGGCTGGAAACACCATATATTTT. Translation gives CASSLPSGAGNTIYF.

CDR3 in amino acids: CASGYPYSQQENTEAFF. The CDR3 coding sequence is TGTGCCAGCGGTTACCCATACAGCCAACAAGAGAACACTGAAGCTTTCTTT. The chain recombines TRBV27 with TRBJ1-1; D remains unclear. V lost 8 bases to trimming and J lost 1 base, with 23 bases between them. Germline V lookup: CDR1 MNHEY, CDR2 SMNVEV (reference sequence). The CDR3 has 17 amino acids.

The chain carries TRBV19 and TRBJ2-7, with TRBD1 identical over 10 bases. The length of the CDR3 is 14 residues. Germline trimming cut 5 bases from V and 6 bases from J; bases unmatched to any gene: 7. Germline lookup yields CDR1 LNHDA and CDR2 SQIVND (reference sequence). The CDR3, as DNA: TGTGCCAGTAGTCTGGGACAGGGGTCTGGCGAGCAGTACTTC. Its translation is CASSLGQGSGEQYF.

The V call is TRBV12-5, the J call TRBJ1-1, with 7 bases identical to TRBD1. Per germline, CDR1 LGHNT and CDR2 FRNRAP. V trimming: 8 bases; J trimming: 0 bases; junction bases outside the gene matches: 6. The CDR3 covers 14 residues. The CDR3: CASSWDSMNTEAFF. Written as DNA, the CDR3 is TGTGCTAGTTCATGGGACAGCATGAACACTGAAGCTTTCTTT. The full variable domain, completed using reference TRBV12-5 and TRBJ1-1, is DARVTQTPRHKVTEMGQEVTMRCQPILGHNTVFWYRQTMMQGLELLAYFRNRAPLDDSGMPKDRFSAEMPDATLATLKIQPSEPRDSAVYFCASSWDSMNTEAFFGQGTRLTVV.

The chain combines TRBV10-2 with TRBJ2-5, with 11 bases aligning to TRBD2. After removal of 5 bases from V and 5 bases from J, the junction contained 4 bases not matched to a gene. The CDR3 has 14 residues. Germline V gives CDR1 WSHSY, CDR2 SAAADI. The CDR3 region is CASSPLAGGETQYF. The CDR3 region has the DNA TGCGCCAGCAGTCCTCTAGCGGGGGGTGAGACCCAGTACTTC.

The V call is TRBV2, the J call TRBJ2-5, with 10 bases lining up with TRBD2. The J call could be wrong; TRBJ2-7 is a better fit for the DNA end. CDR3 length: 17 residues. Germline CDR1 and CDR2: SNHLY and FYNNEI. CDR3 DNA sequence: TGTGCCAGCAGTGAAAGGCTAGCGGGGGCCAATGCCTACGAGCAGTACTTC. As protein: CASSERLAGANAYEQYF.

The chain combines TRBV7-9 with TRBJ2-3; D unclear. Per the germline V gene, CDR1 is SEHNR and CDR2 is FQNEAQ (reference sequence). V was trimmed by 4 bases and J by 0 bases, leaving 14 bases between them. The length of the CDR3 is 16 residues. The CDR3 DNA sequence: TGTGCCAGCAGCTCCTGGGATGAGGAGAGCACAGATACGCAGTATTTT. Residues: CASSSWDEESTDTQYF.

The rearrangement uses TRBV5-4 and TRBJ2-3; D is perhaps TRBD1 or TRBD2 (6 bases each). The CDR3 consists of 14 residues. Germline-derived CDR1 and CDR2 are SGHNT and YYREEE (reference sequence). V was pared by 2 bases and J by 6 bases, with 13 bases between. CDR3 loop: CASSFGLGGDTQYF. The CDR3 region has the DNA TGTGCCAGCAGCTTTGGTCTAGGGGGGGATACGCAGTATTTT.

The chain has TRBV10-1 and TRBJ1-4; weak D call: TRBD1 (5 bases). The CDR3 has 16 amino acids. Germline V gene sequence: CDR1 WNHNN, CDR2 SYGVQD (reference sequence). CDR3 sequence (DNA): TGCGCGGAGGCGGAGGTGAAGGGGATGGGAGATGAAAAACTGTTTTTT. Its translation: CAEAEVKGMGDEKLFF.

This chain links TRBV5-4 with TRBJ1-6, with a tentative D call TRBD1 (6 bases). Germline CDR1 is SGHNT and CDR2 is YYREEE (reference sequence). The ends were cut back, 5 bases at V and 2 bases at J, with 17 bases in the middle. The CDR3 is made up of 17 amino acids. CDR3: CASRRGGGETYNSPLHF. CDR3 coding DNA: TGTGCCAGCAGGAGAGGGGGTGGCGAGACCTATAATTCACCCCTCCACTTT. Drawing the rest from reference TRBV5-4 and TRBJ1-6, the complete variable domain is ETGVTQSPTHLIKTRGQQVTLRCSSQSGHNTVSWYQQALGQGPQFIFQYYREEENGRGNFPPRFSGLQFPNYSSELNVNALELDDSALYLCASRRGGGETYNSPLHFGNGTRLTVT.